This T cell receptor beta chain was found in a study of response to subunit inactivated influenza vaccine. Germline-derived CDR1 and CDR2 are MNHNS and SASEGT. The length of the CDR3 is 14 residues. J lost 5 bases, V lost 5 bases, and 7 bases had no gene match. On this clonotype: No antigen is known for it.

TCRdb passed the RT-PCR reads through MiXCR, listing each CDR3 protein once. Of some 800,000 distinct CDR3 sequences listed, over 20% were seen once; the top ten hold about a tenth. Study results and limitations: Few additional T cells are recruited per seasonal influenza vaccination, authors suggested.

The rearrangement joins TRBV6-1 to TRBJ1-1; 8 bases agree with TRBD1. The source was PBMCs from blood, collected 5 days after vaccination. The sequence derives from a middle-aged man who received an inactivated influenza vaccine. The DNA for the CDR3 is TGTGCCAGCAGTCCCCACAGGGGGGTAACTGAAGCTTTCTTT. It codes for CASSPHRGVTEAFF.